A selection of T cell receptor beta chains follows, all from one sample in a study of patients and donors after allogeneic stem cell transplantation. TCRdb reprocessed the RT-PCR reads via MiXCR and lists one record per CDR3 protein. The repertoire includes some 960,000 distinct CDR3 sequences, 15% to 20% of them detected once, and under 6.5% sits in the top ten. Source material: blood, either unsorted or a sorted T cell fraction (not recorded which). The source of these receptors is a human donor who was either an allogeneic HSCT recipient or a stem cell or donor lymphocyte infusion donor (not recorded which). It is not recorded whose cells these are; they may come from a transplant donor. CDR3s include the opening cysteine and the closing phenylalanine or tryptophan. A D gene is named only where the DNA matches it firmly. Where a row states a size, it is once, few, many or the class of an expanded clone; other rows omit it.

>-|many|TRBV20-1|TRBJ2-7
TGCAGTGGGAGGGACGGCTACGAGCAGTACTTC
CSGRDGYEQYF
>-|-|TRBV20-1|TRBJ2-3
TGCAGTGCCACCAATGGTGCGGGGCCCACAGATACGCAGTATTTT
CSATNGAGPTDTQYF
>TRBD2|few|TRBV12-3/TRBV12-4|TRBJ2-5
TGTGCCAGCAGTTGGGGACTAGCCTGGGAGACCCAGTACTTC
CASSWGLAWETQYF
>-|-|TRBV4-1|TRBJ2-7
TGCGCCAGCAGCCAGCCCAAAGACATAGGCAAAGGGCAGTACTTC
CASSQPKDIGKGQYF
>-|few|TRBV7-2|TRBJ2-5
TGTGCCAGCAGCTTAGTTTTCCGACAGCCCCACCAAGAGACCCAGTACTTC
CASSLVFRQPHQETQYF
>-|-|TRBV9|TRBJ1-3
TGTGCCAGCAGCGTAGAGGCAGCCTCTGGAAACACCATATATTTT
CASSVEAASGNTIYF
>TRBD2|-|TRBV25-1|TRBJ2-7
TGTGCCAGCAGTGAAGTCGGCGGGGGGCGCTACGAGCAGTACTTC
CASSEVGGGRYEQYF
>-|-|TRBV10-2|TRBJ1-6
TGCGCCAGCAGTCGAGCTGGGTTTAATTCACCCCTCCACTTT
CASSRAGFNSPLHF
>TRBD1|many|TRBV15|TRBJ1-1
TGTGCCACCAGCGGAGCCCGGGACAGGGACACTGAAGCTTTCTTT
CATSGARDRDTEAFF
>TRBD2|few|TRBV20-1|TRBJ2-1
TGCAGTGCTAGAGATGCGAAACCGGGACTAGTGAACAATGAGCAGTTCTTC
CSARDAKPGLVNNEQFF
>-|-|TRBV7-9|TRBJ1-1
TGTGCCAGCAGCTTAGGGGCGCCGGGGGTAACTGAAGCTTTCTTT
CASSLGAPGVTEAFF
>-|-|TRBV4-2|TRBJ2-5
TGTGCCAGCAGCCAAGATAGAGGCGGGGCCCGCTACTTC
CASSQDRGGARYF
>TRBD2|-|TRBV7-3|TRBJ2-1
TGTGCCAGCAGCTTAATTCGCGGGGGAGTCAATGAGCAGTTCTTC
CASSLIRGGVNEQFF
>TRBD1|few|TRBV10-3|TRBJ2-1
TGTGCCATCAGTGATCTCCGGGACAGGGGCAGCAATGAGCAGTTCTTC
CAISDLRDRGSNEQFF
>TRBD2|few|TRBV6-1|TRBJ2-5
TGTGCCAGCAGTGAACCCCTCGGGCTAGCGGGGGGCGGGGAGACCCAGTACTTC
CASSEPLGLAGGGETQYF
>-|-|TRBV11-2|TRBJ2-7
TGTGCCAGCAGCTTATATGGGGTTGTCCACGAGCAGTACTTC
CASSLYGVVHEQYF
>TRBD2|-|TRBV6-5|TRBJ2-7
TGTGCCAGCAGTTACTCGATTAGCGGGAGCGACGAGCAGTACTTC
CASSYSISGSDEQYF
>-|-|TRBV20-1|TRBJ2-7
TGCAGTGCTAGTCCGCCAGCGGCGGCGTGGGAGCAGTACTTC
CSASPPAAAWEQYF
>-|few|TRBV6-2/TRBV6-3|TRBJ2-6
TGTGCCAGCCGGGCAGGGAGCGCCTCTGGGGCCAACGTCCTGACTTTC
CASRAGSASGANVLTF
>-|few|TRBV27|TRBJ1-5
TGTGCCAGCAGCCAAAGGCACAACAATCAGCCCCAGCATTTT
CASSQRHNNQPQHF
>-|many|TRBV4-2|TRBJ2-5
TGTGCCAGCAGCCAAGACTCAAGGATCCAAGAGACCCAGTACTTC
CASSQDSRIQETQYF
>TRBD1|-|TRBV7-2|TRBJ1-3
TGTGCCAGCAGGGAGACAGGGAGAGACACCATATATTTT
CASRETGRDTIYF
>TRBD2|few|TRBV9|TRBJ2-3
TGTGCCAGCAGCACCCCCGGGACTAGCGGGAGGTTTAGCACAGATACGCAGTATTTT
CASSTPGTSGRFSTDTQYF
>-|-|TRBV18|TRBJ1-1
TGTGCCAGTTCCACACGCGAAATGTCTGAAGCTTTCTTT
CASSTREMSEAFF
>-|few|TRBV5-6|TRBJ2-7
TGTGCCAGCACCATCTCAGGGGACCTGAGCTCCTACGAGCAGTACTTC
CASTISGDLSSYEQYF
>-|few|TRBV7-3|TRBJ2-3
TGTGCCAGCAGCTTAGCCGTGGGGGCAGATACGCAGTATTTT
CASSLAVGADTQYF
>-|few|TRBV10-3|TRBJ1-1
TGTGCCATCAGTGAGTCTCGGAAAGGGGAGGCTTTCTTT
CAISESRKGEAFF
>-|-|TRBV2|TRBJ2-1
TGTGCCAGCAGTGAAGCGCTTCTAGTTTTTGAGCAGTTCTTC
CASSEALLVFEQFF
>-|-|TRBV11-2|TRBJ1-1
TGTGCCAGCAGCGGTCAACATTCTCACACTGAAGCTTTCTTT
CASSGQHSHTEAFF
>-|-|TRBV29-1|TRBJ2-1
TGCAGCGCAGACAGGCGGGGACCCTTGCGGTCCGGGGAGCAGTTCTTC
CSADRRGPLRSGEQFF
>-|few|TRBV3-1|TRBJ2-1
TGTGCCAGCAGCCAAGTCGGGGGTTATGAGCAGTTCTTC
CASSQVGGYEQFF
>TRBD2|few|TRBV5-6|TRBJ2-3
TGTGCCAGCAGCTTGATAAGCGGGGGGCTAGGAAACACAGATACGCAGTATTTT
CASSLISGGLGNTDTQYF
>-|-|TRBV14|TRBJ2-1
TGTGCCAGCAGCCAAGGGGCTAGCGTATACAATGAGCAGTTCTTC
CASSQGASVYNEQFF
>-|many|TRBV5-1|TRBJ2-7
TGTGCCAGCAGTTACTCCGAGGGGTACGAGCAGTACTTC
CASSYSEGYEQYF
>TRBD2|-|TRBV24-1|TRBJ2-1
TGTGCCACCAGTGATCTAGCGGGGTTCTCCTACAATGAGCAGTTCTTC
CATSDLAGFSYNEQFF
>-|-|TRBV29-1|TRBJ1-1
TGCAGCGCCGACGGGGGAAAGAACACTGAAGCTTTCTTT
CSADGGKNTEAFF
>TRBD2|-|TRBV5-1|TRBJ2-5
TGCGCCAGCAGCCCACGGACTAGCGGGGGGATAGAGACCCAGTACTTC
CASSPRTSGGIETQYF
>TRBD1|few|TRBV20-1|TRBJ2-7
TGCAGTGCGGCCGGGACAGGGTCCTACGAGCAGTACTTC
CSAAGTGSYEQYF
>-|few|TRBV14|TRBJ1-2
TGTGCCAGCAGCCAAGCCTCCAGGGCTTACGGCTACACCTTC
CASSQASRAYGYTF
>-|-|TRBV27|TRBJ2-7
TGTGCCAGCAGTTTTGACAGCCCAGACGAGCAGTACTTC
CASSFDSPDEQYF